This TCR beta chain was identified in a study of cytomegalovirus exposure and HLA in healthy donors. Overall study context: Sequencing of around 200 million T cells in an earlier analysis found 95 million to 120 million unique TCR beta sequences. Study-wide points: Likely technical artifact: a cluster of highly shared sequence variants. Trimming of TCR beta V- and J-genes showed a link, identified in a later analysis, to a missense DCLRE1C variant.

CDR1 and CDR2 from the germline V gene are SNHLY and FYNNEI. V was cut by 7 bases and J by 8 bases, with 23 bases left in between. The CDR3 covers 15 residues. This clone showed up many times. The antigen is not known. Researchers ran the PCR with 60 Vbeta and 13 Jbeta primers. Here immunoSEQ multiplex PCR was the method, and the copy in TCRdb shows in-frame clones only, minus some. The profile shows 120,000 or so clones, around 78% of them singletons. The chain recombines TRBV2 with TRBJ1-2; D not certain. Sequencing used PBMCs. The TCR was taken from a man aged 18 to 35 in good health and CMV-seropositive. CDR3 sequence (DNA): TGTGCCAGCATCAGATCGCCCGAAGACTCGAAGGGCTACACCTTC. Translating gives CASIRSPEDSKGYTF.